This T cell receptor (beta chain) was observed in a study of identical twins. Study-wide results and limits: Partly confounded zero-insertion analyses could result from invariant MAIT and iNKT cells. Twins' surplus sharing was weaker for beta out-of-frame sequences.

With template switching, a universal primer site was added, and the cDNA carried unique molecular identifiers. Via MiXCR, TCRdb re-called the 5' RACE reads, giving one row per CDR3 protein. The sample lists around 480,000 distinct CDR3 sequences, approximately 15% seen once, with around 0.57% in the top ten. The CDR3 has 14 amino acids. V was pared by 6 bases and J by 6 bases, with 7 bases of the junction left unmatched. Per the germline V gene, CDR1 is SGHRS and CDR2 is YFSETQ. This clonotype was seen only a few times. Its target is unknown. Separately, the same data were catalogued under a study of yellow fever vaccine responses in identical twins. That work adds: Twins reportedly appeared to share part of their vaccine T cell response while keeping part individual.

What was sequenced was CD4+ T cells sorted from blood. The receptor was isolated from a woman aged 18-29 years in good health. The chain has TRBV5-1 and TRBJ2-1; 9 positions match TRBD1. CDR3 loop: CASIPVTGGNEQFF. The CDR3 DNA reads as TGCGCCAGCATTCCCGTGACAGGGGGCAATGAGCAGTTCTTC.